One TCR beta chain is described in this entry. Its target is not known. Libraries were prepared by immunoSEQ multiplex PCR; TCRdb keeps only in-frame clonotypes and omits some of them. Among 95,000 to 100,000 clones listed, over 90% were seen once. This specimen belongs to a study of siplizumab effects on memory and regulatory T cells. Trimming removed 4 bases at V and 1 base at J, with 8 bases between. Per the germline V gene, CDR1 is LNHNV and CDR2 is YYDKDF (reference sequence). The CDR3 extends over 13 amino acids. Study conclusions and caveats: Siplizumab conditions gave an average of almost 70% Treg-derived mappable alloreactive CD4+ clones, versus around 30% for controls. Phenotypic classification as naive or memory proved unattainable for roughly 75-96% of proliferating CD4+ or CD8+ clones.

The receptor was isolated from a human donor in good health. The chain joins TRBV15 to TRBJ2-7; D is ambiguous. The material sequenced was non-Treg CD4+ T cells sorted from blood. In DNA, the CDR3 is TGTGCCACCAGCAAGGGCGAATCCTACGAGCAGTACTTC. This codes for CATSKGESYEQYF. Full variable domain (remainder filled in from reference TRBV15 and TRBJ2-7): DAMVIQNPRYQVTQFGKPVTLSCSQTLNHNVMYWYQQKSSQAPKLLFHYYDKDFNNEADTPDNFQSRRPNTSFCFLDIRSPGLGDTAMYLCATSKGESYEQYFGPGTRLTVT.